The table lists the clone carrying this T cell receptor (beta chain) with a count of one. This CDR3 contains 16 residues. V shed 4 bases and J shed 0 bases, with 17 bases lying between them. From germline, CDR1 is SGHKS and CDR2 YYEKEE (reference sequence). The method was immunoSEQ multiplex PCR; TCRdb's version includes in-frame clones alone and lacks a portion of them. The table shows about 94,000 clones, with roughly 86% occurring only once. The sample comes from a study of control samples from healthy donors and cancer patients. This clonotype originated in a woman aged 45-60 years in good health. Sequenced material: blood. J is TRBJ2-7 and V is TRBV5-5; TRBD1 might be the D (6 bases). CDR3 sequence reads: CASSPATGASSYEQYF. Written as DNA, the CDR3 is TGTGCCAGCAGCCCCGCGACAGGAGCCTCCTCCTACGAGCAGTACTTC.